The rows below give T cell receptor beta chains drawn from one sample of a study of T cell repertoires in cytomegalovirus infection. TCRdb called the reads again in MiXCR, with one record for every CDR3 protein. The sample lists about 740,000 distinct CDR3 sequences, about a third occurring once. The sequenced sample was PBMCs. These receptors were collected from a human donor in good health (CMV status not recorded). Some clones in this sample may be carry-over from other donors' samples. CDR3s include the opening cysteine and the closing phenylalanine or tryptophan. A D gene is named only where the DNA matches it firmly. Expanded clones get a size class; other rows say once, few or many, or leave the size out.

NA	TRBJ2-7	NA	TRBV19	CASSIRTGSSYEQYF	TGTGCCAGTAGTATCCGGACGGGGAGCTCCTACGAGCAGTACTTC
few	TRBJ2-7	NA	TRBV19	CASSPPTGSSSYEQYF	TGTGCCAGTAGTCCACCAACGGGATCGAGCTCCTACGAGCAGTACTTC
NA	TRBJ1-1	NA	TRBV5-6	CASSWWTVNTEAFF	TGTGCCAGCAGCTGGTGGACAGTGAACACTGAAGCTTTCTTT
NA	TRBJ1-2	NA	TRBV4-1	CASIQDNTDYGYTF	TGCGCCAGCATCCAAGATAACACAGACTATGGCTACACCTTC
NA	TRBJ2-2	NA	TRBV15	CATSSGSTGTGELFF	TGTGCCACCAGCAGCGGGAGTACGGGCACCGGGGAGCTGTTTTTT
NA	TRBJ1-2	NA	TRBV12-3/TRBV12-4	CASSLVGRGYTF	TGTGCCAGCAGTTTGGTCGGGAGAGGCTACACCTTC
NA	TRBJ1-1	NA	TRBV12-3/TRBV12-4	CASSHPNTEAFF	TGTGCCAGCAGTCACCCTAACACTGAAGCTTTCTTT
NA	TRBJ1-1	NA	TRBV19	CASSIPPGSTMNTEAFF	TGTGCCAGTAGTATACCCCCGGGGTCAACCATGAACACTGAAGCTTTCTTT
NA	TRBJ2-5	TRBD2	TRBV6-4	CASSVGGSVGETQYF	TGTGCCAGCAGTGTTGGCGGGAGCGTGGGAGAGACCCAGTACTTC
NA	TRBJ1-3	TRBD1	TRBV12-3/TRBV12-4	CASSTTYRGSGNTIYF	TGTGCCAGCAGTACTACTTACAGGGGCTCTGGAAACACCATATATTTT
few	TRBJ1-3	TRBD1	TRBV7-9	CASSAQGAAGNTIYF	TGTGCCAGCAGCGCCCAGGGGGCGGCTGGAAACACCATATATTTT
NA	TRBJ2-7	NA	TRBV11-2	CASSFSIKDEQYF	TGTGCCAGCAGCTTTAGTATTAAGGACGAGCAGTACTTC
NA	TRBJ1-1	TRBD1	TRBV6-1	CASSESQIHRGRTEAFF	TGTGCCAGCAGTGAATCCCAAATTCACAGGGGGCGGACTGAAGCTTTCTTT
NA	TRBJ1-5	NA	TRBV12-3/TRBV12-4	CASSSGTPYVWSNQPQHF	TGTGCCAGCAGCTCCGGGACACCGTACGTCTGGAGCAATCAGCCCCAGCATTTT
NA	TRBJ2-2	TRBD2	TRBV19	CASSQLAGANTGELFF	TGTGCCAGTAGCCAACTAGCGGGAGCGAACACCGGGGAGCTGTTTTTT
many	TRBJ2-1	TRBD2	TRBV7-3	CASSLTGGARNEQFF	TGTGCCAGCAGCTTAACCGGGGGGGCAAGAAATGAGCAGTTCTTC
NA	TRBJ2-2	TRBD2	TRBV12-3/TRBV12-4	CASSSLAGGPTTGELFF	TGTGCCAGCAGTTCACTAGCGGGGGGGCCGACTACCGGGGAGCTGTTTTTT
NA	TRBJ2-7	TRBD1	TRBV6-1	CASSERDRGMWDEQYF	TGTGCCAGCAGTGAACGGGACAGGGGAATGTGGGACGAGCAGTACTTC
few	TRBJ2-7	NA	TRBV6-6	CASSYLTAGGSYEQYF	TGTGCCAGCAGTTACCTCACTGCAGGGGGGTCCTACGAGCAGTACTTC
few	TRBJ1-2	TRBD1	TRBV12-3/TRBV12-4	CASSFEQGEYGYTF	TGTGCCAGCAGTTTTGAACAGGGGGAGTATGGCTACACCTTC
NA	TRBJ2-7	TRBD1	TRBV12-3/TRBV12-4	CASSSIPGQSYEQYF	TGTGCCAGCAGTTCCATTCCGGGACAGTCCTACGAGCAGTACTTC
NA	TRBJ2-2	NA	TRBV7-8	CASSLGIMRVRTNTGELCF	TGTGCCAGCAGCTTAGGGATTATGCGAGTCCGGACGAACACCGGGGAGCTGTGTTTT
NA	TRBJ1-1	NA	TRBV30	CAWRRNMNTEAFF	TGTGCCTGGAGAAGGAACATGAACACTGAAGCTTTCTTT
few	TRBJ1-1	NA	TRBV10-3	CAISAIRGDTEAFF	TGTGCCATCAGTGCCATTAGGGGGGACACTGAAGCTTTCTTT
NA	TRBJ2-2	NA	TRBV24-1	CATSEVSNTGELFF	TGTGCCACCAGTGAGGTCTCGAACACCGGGGAGCTGTTTTTT
NA	TRBJ1-1	NA	TRBV6-1	CATKITVKNTEAFF	TGTGCCACCAAAATCACGGTTAAGAACACTGAAGCTTTCTTT
NA	TRBJ1-2	NA	TRBV28	CASSPPGQHNYGYTF	TGTGCCAGCAGCCCACCAGGACAGCATAACTATGGCTACACCTTC
NA	TRBJ1-3	NA	TRBV12-3/TRBV12-4	CASSFWGRAGNTIYF	TGTGCCAGCAGTTTTTGGGGCAGGGCGGGAAACACCATATATTTT
NA	TRBJ1-3	TRBD1	TRBV13	CASSFRQGRSGNTIYF	TGTGCCAGCAGCTTTCGACAGGGTCGTTCTGGAAACACCATATATTTT
few	TRBJ2-1	TRBD2	TRBV28	CASSFRGLAYNEQFF	TGTGCCAGCAGTTTCCGGGGACTAGCCTACAATGAGCAGTTCTTC
few	TRBJ2-7	TRBD2	TRBV28	CASSRPTSGSYEQYF	TGTGCCAGCAGTAGACCGACTAGCGGGAGTTACGAGCAGTACTTC
few	TRBJ2-5	TRBD1	TRBV5-5	CASSRQGMGQETQYF	TGTGCCAGCAGTAGACAGGGAATGGGGCAAGAGACCCAGTACTTC
few	TRBJ2-5	NA	TRBV9	CASSVGGSNQETQYF	TGTGCCAGCAGCGTAGGGGGCAGCAACCAAGAGACCCAGTACTTC
many	TRBJ2-3	NA	TRBV7-9	CASSHPSGVGRTDTQYF	TGTGCCAGCAGCCACCCATCCGGGGTCGGCCGCACAGATACGCAGTATTTT
NA	TRBJ1-5	TRBD1	TRBV5-1	CASSLMGQLNQPQHF	TGCGCCAGCAGCTTGATGGGACAGCTGAATCAGCCCCAGCATTTT
few	TRBJ1-5	TRBD1	TRBV29-1	CSAGKDYRDRGVAQPQHF	TGCAGCGCTGGGAAGGATTACAGGGACAGAGGCGTAGCTCAGCCCCAGCATTTT
NA	TRBJ2-1	NA	TRBV6-5	CASSYSGRGKYNEQFF	TGTGCCAGCAGTTACTCGGGCAGGGGAAAGTACAATGAGCAGTTCTTC
NA	TRBJ1-1	TRBD1	TRBV29-1	CSVEVSPDRASAEAFF	TGCAGCGTTGAAGTTTCCCCGGACAGGGCGAGCGCTGAAGCTTTCTTT
many	TRBJ2-1	NA	TRBV7-2	CASSLGTPPPNEQFF	TGTGCCAGCAGCTTAGGGACCCCTCCCCCCAATGAGCAGTTCTTC
NA	TRBJ2-3	NA	TRBV6-6	CASSYRAGTSTDTQYF	TGTGCCAGCAGTTATAGGGCGGGGACTAGCACAGATACGCAGTATTTT
NA	TRBJ1-1	NA	TRBV29-1	CSVEERAFLNTEAFF	TGCAGCGTTGAAGAAAGGGCCTTCCTGAACACTGAAGCTTTCTTT
few	TRBJ1-4	TRBD1	TRBV5-1	CASSLGTTGATNEKLFF	TGCGCCAGCAGCTTGGGGACAACAGGGGCAACTAATGAAAAACTGTTTTTT
few	TRBJ1-1	TRBD1	TRBV28	CASSSGTGPMNTEAFF	TGTGCCAGCAGCTCCGGGACAGGACCCATGAACACTGAAGCTTTCTTT
many	TRBJ2-3	TRBD2	TRBV6-4	CASSDAGGTDTQYF	TGTGCCAGCAGTGACGCGGGGGGCACAGATACGCAGTATTTT
NA	TRBJ2-4	NA	TRBV20-1	CSARLGTSLAKNIQYF	TGCAGTGCTAGATTGGGGACTTCTCTAGCCAAAAACATTCAGTACTTC